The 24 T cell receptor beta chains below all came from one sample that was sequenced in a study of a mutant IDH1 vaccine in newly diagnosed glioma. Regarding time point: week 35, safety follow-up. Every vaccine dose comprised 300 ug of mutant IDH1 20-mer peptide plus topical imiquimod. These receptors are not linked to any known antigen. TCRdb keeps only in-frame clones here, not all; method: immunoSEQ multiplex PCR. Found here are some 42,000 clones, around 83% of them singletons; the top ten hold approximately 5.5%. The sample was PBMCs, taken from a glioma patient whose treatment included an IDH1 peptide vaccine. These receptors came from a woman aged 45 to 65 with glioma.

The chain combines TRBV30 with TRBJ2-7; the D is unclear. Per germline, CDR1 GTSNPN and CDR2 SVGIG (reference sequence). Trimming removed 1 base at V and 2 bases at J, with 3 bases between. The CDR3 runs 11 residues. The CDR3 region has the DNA TGTGCCTGGAGTGAAACCTACGAGCAGTACTTC. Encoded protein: CAWSETYEQYF.

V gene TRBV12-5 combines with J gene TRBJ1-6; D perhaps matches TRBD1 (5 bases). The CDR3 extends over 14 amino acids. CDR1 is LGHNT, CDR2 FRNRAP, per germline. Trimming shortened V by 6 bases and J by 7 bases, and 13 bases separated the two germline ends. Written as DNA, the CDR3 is TGTGCTAGTGGGACGGACACACTAAATTCACCCCTCCACTTT. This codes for CASGTDTLNSPLHF. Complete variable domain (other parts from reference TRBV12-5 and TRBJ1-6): DARVTQTPRHKVTEMGQEVTMRCQPILGHNTVFWYRQTMMQGLELLAYFRNRAPLDDSGMPKDRFSAEMPDATLATLKIQPSEPRDSAVYFCASGTDTLNSPLHFGNGTRLTVT.

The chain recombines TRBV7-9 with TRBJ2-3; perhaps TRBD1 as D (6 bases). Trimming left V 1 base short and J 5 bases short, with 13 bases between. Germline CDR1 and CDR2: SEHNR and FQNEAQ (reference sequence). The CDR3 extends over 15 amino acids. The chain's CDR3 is CASSLGGGSEDTQYF. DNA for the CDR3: TGTGCCAGCAGCTTAGGAGGGGGATCAGAAGATACGCAGTATTTT.

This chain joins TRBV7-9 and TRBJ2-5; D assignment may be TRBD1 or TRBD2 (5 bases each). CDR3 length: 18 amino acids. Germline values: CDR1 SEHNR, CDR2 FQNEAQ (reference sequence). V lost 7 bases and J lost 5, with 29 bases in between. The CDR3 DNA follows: TGTGCCAGCACCGAACCCGGGACCGCCTCCACTCAGGCGGAGACCCAGTACTTC. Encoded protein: CASTEPGTASTQAETQYF. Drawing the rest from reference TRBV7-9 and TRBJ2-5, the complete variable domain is DTGVSQNPRHKITKRGQNVTFRCDPISEHNRLYWYRQTLGQGPEFLTYFQNEAQLEKSRLLSDRFSAERPKGSFSTLEIQRTEQGDSAMYLCASTEPGTASTQAETQYFGPGTRLLVL.

CDR3 sequence: CASSQPMTFNYGYTF. DNA for the CDR3: TGTGCCAGCAGCCAACCAATGACATTTAACTATGGCTACACCTTC. This chain joins TRBV6-1 and TRBJ1-2; D gene ambiguous. The germline V gene has CDR1 MNHNS and CDR2 SASEGT. The V gene lost 6 bases and the J gene lost 1 base, with 15 bases spanning the gap. This CDR3 is built from 15 residues.

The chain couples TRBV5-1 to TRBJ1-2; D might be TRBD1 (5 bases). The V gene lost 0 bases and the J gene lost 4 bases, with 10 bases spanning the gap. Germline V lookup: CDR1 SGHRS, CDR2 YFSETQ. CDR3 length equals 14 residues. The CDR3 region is CASSLASGTYGYTF. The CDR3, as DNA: TGCGCCAGCAGCTTGGCCAGTGGGACCTATGGCTACACCTTC.

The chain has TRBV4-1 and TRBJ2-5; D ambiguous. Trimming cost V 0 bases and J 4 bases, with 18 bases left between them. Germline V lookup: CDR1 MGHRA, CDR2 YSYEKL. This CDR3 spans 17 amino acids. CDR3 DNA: TGCGCCAGCAGCCAAGATGGAGACGGTGGCCCGGGAGAGACCCAGTACTTC. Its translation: CASSQDGDGGPGETQYF.

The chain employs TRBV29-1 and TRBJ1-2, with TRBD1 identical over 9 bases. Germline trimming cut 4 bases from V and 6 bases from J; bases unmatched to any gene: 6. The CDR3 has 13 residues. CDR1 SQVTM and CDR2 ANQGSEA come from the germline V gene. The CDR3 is CSVVLGQGHGYTF. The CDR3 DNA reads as TGCAGCGTTGTCCTGGGACAGGGACATGGCTACACCTTC.

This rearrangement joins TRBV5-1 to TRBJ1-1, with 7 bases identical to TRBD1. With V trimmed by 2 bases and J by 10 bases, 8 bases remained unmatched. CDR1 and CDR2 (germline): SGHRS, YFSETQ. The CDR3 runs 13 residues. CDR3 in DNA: TGCGCCAGCAGCTTAGGGACAGTCGAAGGAGCTTTCTTT. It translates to CASSLGTVEGAFF.

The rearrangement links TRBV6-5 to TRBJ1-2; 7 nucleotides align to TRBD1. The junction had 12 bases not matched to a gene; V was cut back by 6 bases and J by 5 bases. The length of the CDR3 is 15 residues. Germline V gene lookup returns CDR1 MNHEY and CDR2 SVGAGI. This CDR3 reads CASSPFTGTDYGYTF. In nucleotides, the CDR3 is TGTGCCAGCAGCCCGTTTACCGGGACAGATTATGGCTACACCTTC.

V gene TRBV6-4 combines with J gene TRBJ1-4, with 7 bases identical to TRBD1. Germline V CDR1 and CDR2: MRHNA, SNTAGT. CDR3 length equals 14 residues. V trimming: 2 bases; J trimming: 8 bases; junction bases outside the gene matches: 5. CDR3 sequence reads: CASSDRAGGEKLFF. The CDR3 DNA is TGTGCCAGCAGTGACCGGGCAGGGGGAGAAAAACTGTTTTTT.

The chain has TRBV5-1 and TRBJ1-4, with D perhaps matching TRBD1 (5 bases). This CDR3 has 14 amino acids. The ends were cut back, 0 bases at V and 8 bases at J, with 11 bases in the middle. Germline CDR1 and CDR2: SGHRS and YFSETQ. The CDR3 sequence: CASSLVPGWEKLFF. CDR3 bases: TGCGCCAGCAGCTTGGTCCCAGGGTGGGAAAAACTGTTTTTT.

The CDR3 DNA is TGTGCCAGCAGGGACAGGGGTTCGGACTATGGCTACACCTTC. Its translation is CASRDRGSDYGYTF. The rearrangement links TRBV6-5 to TRBJ1-2; 9 nucleotides line up with TRBD1. The CDR3 is 14 amino acids. The junction had 5 bases not matched to a gene; V was cut back by 6 bases and J by 3 bases. CDR1 is MNHEY, CDR2 SVGAGI, per germline.

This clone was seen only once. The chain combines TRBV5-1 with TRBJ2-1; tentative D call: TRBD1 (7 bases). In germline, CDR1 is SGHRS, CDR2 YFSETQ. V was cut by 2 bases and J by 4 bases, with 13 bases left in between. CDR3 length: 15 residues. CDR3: CASSFAQGTYNEQFF. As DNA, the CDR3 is TGCGCCAGCAGCTTTGCACAGGGGACTTACAATGAGCAGTTCTTC.

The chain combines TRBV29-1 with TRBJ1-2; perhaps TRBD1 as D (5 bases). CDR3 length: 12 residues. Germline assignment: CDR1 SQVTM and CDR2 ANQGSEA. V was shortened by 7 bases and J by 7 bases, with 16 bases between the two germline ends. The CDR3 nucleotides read TGCAGCGCCACGTTTGGGGCCGGTGGCTACACCTTC. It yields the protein CSATFGAGGYTF.

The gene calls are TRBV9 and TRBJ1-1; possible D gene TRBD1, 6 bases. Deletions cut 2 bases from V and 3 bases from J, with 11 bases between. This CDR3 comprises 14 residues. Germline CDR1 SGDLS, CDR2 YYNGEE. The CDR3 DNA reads TGTGCCAGCAGCGTGACAGGAGTAGACACTGAAGCTTTCTTT. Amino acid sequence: CASSVTGVDTEAFF.

Here the CDR3 reads CASNLRPGGHEQYF. The CDR3 DNA reads TGTGCCAGCAATTTACGTCCAGGGGGCCACGAGCAGTACTTC. The chain has TRBV6-5 and TRBJ2-7; 8 bases are shared with TRBD1. Germline values: CDR1 MNHEY, CDR2 SVGAGI. This CDR3 spans 14 amino acids. V trimming: 7 bases; J trimming: 5 bases; junction bases outside the gene matches: 10.

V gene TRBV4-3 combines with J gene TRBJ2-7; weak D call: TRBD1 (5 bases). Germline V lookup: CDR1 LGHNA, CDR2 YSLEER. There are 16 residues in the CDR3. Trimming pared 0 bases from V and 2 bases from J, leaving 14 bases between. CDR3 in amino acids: CASSQDIQRGTYEQYF. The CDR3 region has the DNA TGCGCCAGCAGCCAAGATATCCAAAGGGGAACCTACGAGCAGTACTTC.

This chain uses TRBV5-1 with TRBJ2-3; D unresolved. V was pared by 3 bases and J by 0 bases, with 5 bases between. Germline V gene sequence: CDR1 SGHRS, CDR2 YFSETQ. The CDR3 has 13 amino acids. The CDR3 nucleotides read TGCGCCAGCAGCTCCTTAAGCACAGATACGCAGTATTTT. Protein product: CASSSLSTDTQYF.

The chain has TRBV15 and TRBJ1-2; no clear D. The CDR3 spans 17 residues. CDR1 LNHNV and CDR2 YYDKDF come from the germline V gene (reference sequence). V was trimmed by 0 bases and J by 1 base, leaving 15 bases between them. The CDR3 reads CATSRDPLVTFNYGYTF. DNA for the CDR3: TGTGCCACCAGCAGAGATCCCTTGGTTACTTTTAACTATGGCTACACCTTC.

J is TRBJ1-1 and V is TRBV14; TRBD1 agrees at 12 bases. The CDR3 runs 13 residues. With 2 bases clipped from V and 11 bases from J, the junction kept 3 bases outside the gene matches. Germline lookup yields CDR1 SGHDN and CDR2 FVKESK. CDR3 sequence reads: CASSQPGQGAAFF. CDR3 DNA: TGTGCCAGCAGCCAACCGGGACAGGGGGCCGCTTTCTTT. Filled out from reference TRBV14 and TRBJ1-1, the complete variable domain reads EAGVTQFPSHSVIEKGQTVTLRCDPISGHDNLYWYRRVMGKEIKFLLHFVKESKQDESGMPNNRFLAERTGGTYSTLKVQPAELEDSGVYFCASSQPGQGAAFFGQGTRLTVV.

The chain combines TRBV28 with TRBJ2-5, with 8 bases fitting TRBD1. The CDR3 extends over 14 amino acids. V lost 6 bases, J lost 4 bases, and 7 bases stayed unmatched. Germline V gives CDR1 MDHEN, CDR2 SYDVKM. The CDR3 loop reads CASSMTGAGETQYF. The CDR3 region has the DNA TGTGCCAGCAGCATGACAGGGGCTGGAGAGACCCAGTACTTC.

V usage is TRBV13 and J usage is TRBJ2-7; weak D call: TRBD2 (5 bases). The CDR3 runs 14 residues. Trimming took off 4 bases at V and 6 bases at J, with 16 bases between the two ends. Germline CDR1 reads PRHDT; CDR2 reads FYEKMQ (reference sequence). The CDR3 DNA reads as TGTGCCAGCAGCTCCGCGGGTTTTGGACGCGAGCAGTACTTC. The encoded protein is CASSSAGFGREQYF.

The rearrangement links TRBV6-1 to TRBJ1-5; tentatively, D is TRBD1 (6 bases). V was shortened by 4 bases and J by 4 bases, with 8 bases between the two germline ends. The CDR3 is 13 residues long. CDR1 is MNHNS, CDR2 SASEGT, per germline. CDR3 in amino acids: CASSGTDNQPQHF. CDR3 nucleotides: TGTGCCAGCAGTGGGACAGATAATCAGCCCCAGCATTTT.